This T cell receptor beta chain was profiled in a study of T cell responses to AZD1222 COVID-19 vaccine. V was shortened by 3 bases and J by 1 base, with 7 bases between the two germline ends. Germline assignment: CDR1 LNHDA and CDR2 SQIVND (reference sequence). CDR3 length: 15 amino acids. Regarding the study as a whole: Regions 160-218 and 743-854 held dominance among vaccine-associated CD4 TCRs, which spanned spike.

This clone was detected only once. The antigen is unknown. Sequencing was performed with immunoSEQ multiplex PCR; in TCRdb, only in-frame clones are kept and a portion is missing. Of 70,000 to 75,000 clones detected, nearly 90% appear once; the ten largest clones hold 1% to 1.5%. This receptor was obtained from an adult who received the AZD1222 COVID-19 vaccine. The rearrangement joins TRBV19 to TRBJ1-6; D uncertain. The sample consisted of peripheral blood, taken 28 days after the second AZD1222 dose. CDR3 residues: CASSIQTSYNSPLHF. The DNA for the CDR3 is TGTGCCAGTAGTATTCAAACGTCCTATAATTCACCCCTCCACTTT.